The 30 T cell receptor beta chains presented below share a single source sample, sequenced in a study of shared clonotypes between healthy human individuals (dated by TCRdb to about 2020). Library preparation used the immunoSEQ multiplex PCR assay. Not all clones reach the TCRdb copy of this immuneACCESS table, which keeps in-frame sequences only. Checked studies attribute under half of the gap to unresolved V genes and leave the rest unexplained. Across this sample there are about 1 million clones, with 65% to 80% seen only once. The ten largest clones take up 1.4% to 1.5% of the sample. The sample comprised memory CD4+ T cells sorted from blood. The meaning of the sample's cell subset or site label: CD45RA-negative fraction. The receptor set was obtained from a man younger than 30 in good health.

The CDR3: CASSLQDYEQYF. CDR3 DNA: TGTGCCAGCAGCTTACAGGACTACGAGCAGTACTTC. The chain has TRBV7-9 and TRBJ2-7, with unresolved D. Germline CDR1 is SEHNR and CDR2 is FQNEAQ (reference sequence). The CDR3 sequence is 12 residues long. V lost 2 bases, J lost 3 bases, and 5 bases lay in between.

V and J are TRBV15 and TRBJ1-6; 8 nucleotides match TRBD1. The CDR3 contains 14 residues. CDR1 is LNHNV and CDR2 is YYDKDF in the germline V gene (reference sequence). The ends lost 0 bases at V and 9 bases at J; junction bases unmatched: 1. CDR3 sequence: CATSRDTGGSPLHF. CDR3 nucleotide sequence: TGTGCCACCAGCAGAGATACAGGGGGTTCACCCCTCCACTTT.

Regarding this clone: Other DNA sequences in the same sample also yield this CDR3. The V call is TRBV11-2, the J call TRBJ1-4; D not resolved. Trimming pared 1 base from V and 8 bases from J, leaving 8 bases between. Germline V gives CDR1 SGHAT, CDR2 FQNNGV. The CDR3 consists of 13 residues. CDR3 sequence reads: CASSLVLGEKLFF. The CDR3 DNA reads TGTGCCAGCAGCTTAGTATTAGGAGAAAAACTGTTTTTT. Together with reference TRBV11-2 and TRBJ1-4, the CDR3 gives the full variable domain: EAGVAQSPRYKIIEKRQSVAFWCNPISGHATLYWYQQILGQGPKLLIQFQNNGVVDDSQLPKDRFSAERLKGVDSTLKIQPAKLEDSAVYLCASSLVLGEKLFFGSGTQLSVL.

The V call is TRBV11-3, the J call TRBJ2-1; the D is unclear. V lost 0 bases and J 10 bases, leaving 4 bases between the germline ends. The CDR3 consists of 11 residues. Germline values: CDR1 SGHNT, CDR2 YENEEA. In DNA, the CDR3 is TGTGCCAGCAGCTTAGATCAGGAGCAGTTCTTC. Translated, it gives CASSLDQEQFF.

This chain uses TRBV28 with TRBJ1-2; D perhaps matches TRBD1 (6 bases). This CDR3 is built from 15 residues. V was clipped by 2 bases and J by 2 bases, with 12 bases between them. Germline assignment: CDR1 MDHEN and CDR2 SYDVKM. CDR3 nucleotides: TGTGCCAGCAGTTTAGGCGGGACACCGAACTATGGCTACACCTTC. This codes for CASSLGGTPNYGYTF.

This chain joins TRBV30 and TRBJ2-7, with D perhaps matching TRBD1 (5 bases). Trimming cost V 4 bases and J 2 bases, with 12 bases left between them. This CDR3 region has 13 residues. Germline CDR1 and CDR2: GTSNPN and SVGIG (reference sequence). The chain's CDR3 is CAWTRTPTYEQYF. The CDR3, as DNA: TGTGCCTGGACACGGACACCGACCTACGAGCAGTACTTC.

The J gene is TRBJ2-5, the V gene TRBV10-3; 7 bases agree with TRBD2. This CDR3 contains 14 residues. The germline V gene has CDR1 ENHRY and CDR2 SYGVKD. The trim removed 2 bases at V and 7 bases at J, leaving 7 bases unmatched. The CDR3 coding sequence is TGTGCCATCAGTGAGAGCGGGAATAGGGGGACCCAGTACTTC. Translated, it gives CAISESGNRGTQYF.

This clone has just one count. The chain is built from TRBV27 and TRBJ2-1; TRBD2 aligns across 14 bases. Germline CDR1 is MNHEY and CDR2 is SMNVEV (reference sequence). V lost 5 bases to trimming and J lost 12 bases; unmatched junction nucleotides: 15. CDR3 length: 17 amino acids. CDR3 in amino acids: CASSPLAGTSGSVVQFF. CDR3 DNA sequence: TGTGCCAGCAGTCCGTTAGCCGGGACTAGCGGGAGTGTTGTGCAGTTCTTC.

This chain joins TRBV5-1 and TRBJ2-5; D is uncertain. V shed 0 bases and J shed 7 bases, with 10 bases lying between them. Germline values: CDR1 SGHRS, CDR2 YFSETQ. The CDR3 length is 13 residues. CDR3 protein: CASSLVGLGTQYF. The CDR3 DNA is TGCGCCAGCAGCTTGGTTGGGCTCGGGACCCAGTACTTC.

The chain combines TRBV19 with TRBJ2-5; possibly TRBD1 or TRBD2 for D (5 bases each). Trimming shortened V by 5 bases and J by 9 bases, and 16 bases separated the two germline ends. This CDR3 is built from 13 residues. Germline V lookup: CDR1 LNHDA, CDR2 SQIVND (reference sequence). For the CDR3, the DNA is TGTGCCAGTAGTCTGGGACCGGCCGCTGCCCAGTACTTC. Amino acids: CASSLGPAAAQYF.

The chain couples TRBV10-3 to TRBJ1-2; the D is unclear. Germline CDR1 ENHRY, CDR2 SYGVKD. This CDR3 has 12 residues. V lost 1 base, J lost 8 bases, and 8 bases lay in between. CDR3 residues: CAISELGSGYTF. For the CDR3, the DNA is TGTGCCATCAGTGAGTTGGGGAGCGGCTACACCTTC.

The chain combines TRBV28 with TRBJ2-1; 10 bases are shared with TRBD1. Per germline, CDR1 MDHEN and CDR2 SYDVKM. The CDR3 runs 21 residues. J was trimmed by 0 bases and V by 2 bases; bases with no gene match: 16. This CDR3 reads CASSLPRPGQGPPSSYNEQFF. The CDR3, as DNA: TGTGCCAGCAGTTTACCTAGACCGGGACAGGGGCCACCGAGCTCCTACAATGAGCAGTTCTTC.

The V gene is TRBV27, the J gene TRBJ1-5, with D hard to call. This CDR3 has 13 amino acids. Germline V gene lookup returns CDR1 MNHEY and CDR2 SMNVEV (reference sequence). The V end was cut by 5 bases, the J end by 6 bases, with 11 bases between. The CDR3 nucleotides are TGTGCCAGCAGTCGGGGTTTGGGTCAGCCCCAGCATTTT. Amino acids: CASSRGLGQPQHF.

The CDR3 region has the DNA TGTGCCAGTACAACTCAAGGTGGGAGCACAGATACGCAGTATTTT. Encoded protein: CASTTQGGSTDTQYF. V gene TRBV19 combines with J gene TRBJ2-3; D ambiguous. Looked up from germline, CDR1 is LNHDA and CDR2 is SQIVND (reference sequence). Trimming shortened V by 7 bases and J by 0 bases, and 14 bases separated the two germline ends. CDR3 length: 15 residues. Full variable domain (rest looked up from reference TRBV19 and TRBJ2-3): DGGITQSPKYLFRKEGQNVTLSCEQNLNHDAMYWYRQDPGQGLRLIYYSQIVNDFQKGDIAEGYSVSREKKESFPLTVTSAQKNPTAFYLCASTTQGGSTDTQYFGPGTRLTVL.

J is TRBJ2-7 and V is TRBV5-4; 8 bases line up with TRBD2. The CDR3 has 15 amino acids. The J segment lost 4 bases and the V segment lost 0 bases, leaving 6 bases of the junction unmatched. CDR1 is SGHNT, CDR2 YYREEE, per germline (reference sequence). The CDR3 nucleotides read TGTGCCAGCAGCTTGGATGGCGGGAGGAATTACGAGCAGTACTTC. This gives the protein CASSLDGGRNYEQYF. The variable domain in full, completed from reference TRBV5-4 and TRBJ2-7, reads ETGVTQSPTHLIKTRGQQVTLRCSSQSGHNTVSWYQQALGQGPQFIFQYYREEENGRGNFPPRFSGLQFPNYSSELNVNALELDDSALYLCASSLDGGRNYEQYFGPGTRLTVT.

CDR3 in amino acids: CASRSFSNTGELFF. CDR3 DNA: TGTGCCAGCAGGTCTTTCTCGAACACCGGGGAGCTGTTTTTT. The rearrangement joins TRBV27 to TRBJ2-2; D unclear. V shed 6 bases and J shed 0 bases, with 8 bases lying between them. In germline, CDR1 is MNHEY, CDR2 SMNVEV (reference sequence). The CDR3 length is 14 residues.

V and J are TRBV28 and TRBJ2-7, with TRBD1 matching over 8 bases. The germline V gene has CDR1 MDHEN and CDR2 SYDVKM. The CDR3 has 15 amino acids. Losses at the gene ends were 7 bases for V and 1 base for J; bases not matched to a gene: 9. CDR3 nucleotides: TGTGCCAGCACCCCGGGACAGGTCCCTTCCTACGAGCAGTACTTC. Residues: CASTPGQVPSYEQYF.

The sample holds many counts of this clone. The chain combines TRBV20-1 with TRBJ1-2; D remains ambiguous. This CDR3 is built from 10 residues. Deletions cut 6 bases from V and 4 bases from J, with 6 bases between. Germline CDR1 reads DFQATT; CDR2 reads SNEGSKA (reference sequence). CDR3 loop: CSAGLYGYTF. Written as DNA, the CDR3 is TGCAGTGCCGGCCTCTATGGCTACACCTTC.

The V and J genes are TRBV4-3 and TRBJ2-1; tentatively, D is TRBD2 (6 bases). V lost 4 bases and J lost 2, with 21 bases in between. Germline CDR1 is LGHNA and CDR2 is YSLEER. The CDR3 length is 18 residues. This CDR3 reads CASSLVSLAMVAYNEQFF. Here the CDR3 DNA reads TGCGCCAGCAGCCTCGTATCTCTAGCGATGGTAGCCTACAATGAGCAGTTCTTC.

Notes on this clone: Other nucleotide sequences from this sample produce the same CDR3. The chain recombines TRBV15 with TRBJ2-1; a possible D gene is TRBD2 (6 bases). Trimming removed 4 bases from V and 4 bases from J, with 11 bases in between. The CDR3 spans 14 residues. Germline CDR1 is LNHNV and CDR2 is YYDKDF (reference sequence). CDR3 region: CATSKAGSYNEQFF. In DNA form, the CDR3 reads TGTGCCACCAGCAAGGCGGGGAGTTACAATGAGCAGTTCTTC. The variable domain in full, completed from reference TRBV15 and TRBJ2-1, reads DAMVIQNPRYQVTQFGKPVTLSCSQTLNHNVMYWYQQKSSQAPKLLFHYYDKDFNNEADTPDNFQSRRPNTSFCFLDIRSPGLGDTAMYLCATSKAGSYNEQFFGPGTRLTVL.

This sequence joins TRBV28 and TRBJ2-6; D possibly corresponds to TRBD1 (6 bases). This CDR3 is 17 amino acids long. Per germline, CDR1 MDHEN and CDR2 SYDVKM. V was trimmed by 5 bases and J by 0 bases, leaving 14 bases between them. CDR3 loop: CASSRPGHNSGANVLTF. The CDR3 DNA follows: TGTGCCAGCAGTAGGCCGGGACATAACTCTGGGGCCAACGTCCTGACTTTC.

The CDR3: CASSPGLGRRTYEQYF. The CDR3 nucleotides read TGTGCCAGTAGTCCTGGGCTCGGGCGGAGGACCTACGAGCAGTACTTC. The chain joins TRBV19 to TRBJ2-7; a possible D gene is TRBD2 (5 bases). The germline V gene has CDR1 LNHDA and CDR2 SQIVND (reference sequence). The V and J ends lost 5 bases and 2 bases respectively, with 19 bases between them. This CDR3 region has 16 residues.

The chain employs TRBV28 and TRBJ1-5; possibly TRBD1 for D (5 bases). Per germline, CDR1 MDHEN and CDR2 SYDVKM. The CDR3 contains 15 residues. V was cut by 6 bases and J by 4 bases, with 16 bases left in between. CDR3 sequence: CASSRGDVRNQPQHF. CDR3 nucleotide sequence: TGTGCCAGCAGCCGCGGGGACGTAAGAAATCAGCCCCAGCATTTT.

The chain carries TRBV5-6 and TRBJ2-3; 8 bases line up with TRBD2. Germline assignment: CDR1 SGHDT and CDR2 YYEEEE. The CDR3 loop spans 14 amino acids. Trimming at V came to 4 bases and at J to 4 bases, leaving 5 bases not matched to a gene. CDR3: CASSNRGGPDTQYF. The CDR3 nucleotides are TGTGCCAGCAGCAATCGGGGGGGCCCAGATACGCAGTATTTT.

V usage is TRBV19 and J usage is TRBJ2-1, with 11 positions matching TRBD2. After removal of 4 bases from V and 4 bases from J, the junction contained 6 bases not matched to a gene. The CDR3 has 16 amino acids. Germline CDR1 reads LNHDA; CDR2 reads SQIVND (reference sequence). The CDR3 sequence: CASSTYSGRDYNEQFF. DNA of the CDR3: TGTGCCAGTAGTACATATAGCGGGAGGGATTACAATGAGCAGTTCTTC. Looking up the rest from reference TRBV19 and TRBJ2-1 gives the full variable domain: DGGITQSPKYLFRKEGQNVTLSCEQNLNHDAMYWYRQDPGQGLRLIYYSQIVNDFQKGDIAEGYSVSREKKESFPLTVTSAQKNPTAFYLCASSTYSGRDYNEQFFGPGTRLTVL.

There are a few counts of this clone. The chain recombines TRBV7-9 with TRBJ2-7; possibly TRBD2 for D (6 bases). CDR3 length: 13 amino acids. CDR1 is SEHNR, CDR2 FQNEAQ, per germline (reference sequence). V lost 8 bases, J lost 2 bases, and 13 bases lay in between. Written as DNA, the CDR3 is TGTGCCAGCCGGGAGCAAGCGGCCTACGAGCAGTACTTC. Translating it yields CASREQAAYEQYF. Full variable domain (remainder filled in from reference TRBV7-9 and TRBJ2-7): DTGVSQNPRHKITKRGQNVTFRCDPISEHNRLYWYRQTLGQGPEFLTYFQNEAQLEKSRLLSDRFSAERPKGSFSTLEIQRTEQGDSAMYLCASREQAAYEQYFGPGTRLTVT.

The chain is built from TRBV11-2 and TRBJ2-7, with 12 positions matching TRBD2. The V gene's germline CDR1 is SGHAT and CDR2 FQNNGV. The CDR3 contains 15 residues. V trimming: 5 bases; J trimming: 4 bases; junction bases outside the gene matches: 6. In DNA form, the CDR3 reads TGTGCCAGCAGCCCTAGGACTAGCGGGACATACGAGCAGTACTTC. Protein: CASSPRTSGTYEQYF.

This sequence joins TRBV18 and TRBJ1-1; D not certain. Germline CDR1 is KGHSH and CDR2 is LQKENI. Between the trimmed V and J ends, which lost 2 bases and 4 bases, there was a span of 8 bases. The CDR3 length is 13 residues. The CDR3 region is CASSPVLGTEAFF. DNA for the CDR3: TGTGCCAGCTCACCAGTGTTGGGCACTGAAGCTTTCTTT.

J is TRBJ2-1 and V is TRBV5-4; weak D call: TRBD2 (6 bases). Germline values: CDR1 SGHNT, CDR2 YYREEE (reference sequence). Trimming took off 0 bases at V and 3 bases at J, with 10 bases between the two ends. There are 15 residues in the CDR3. As DNA, the CDR3 is TGTGCCAGCAGCTTGGGTCTAGCGAGCTACAATGAGCAGTTCTTC. Protein: CASSLGLASYNEQFF. The full variable domain, its missing parts supplied by reference TRBV5-4 and TRBJ2-1, is ETGVTQSPTHLIKTRGQQVTLRCSSQSGHNTVSWYQQALGQGPQFIFQYYREEENGRGNFPPRFSGLQFPNYSSELNVNALELDDSALYLCASSLGLASYNEQFFGPGTRLTVL.

This clone was seen only a few times. Additional DNA sequences in this sample encode the identical CDR3. The gene calls are TRBV7-9 and TRBJ2-5; 9 bases are a match to TRBD1. From germline, CDR1 is SEHNR and CDR2 FQNEAQ (reference sequence). This CDR3 has 15 residues. V was clipped by 5 bases and J by 4 bases; unmatched bases: 8. The CDR3 region has the DNA TGTGCCAGCAGCCCCGGGACAGGGACGGGAGAGACCCAGTACTTC. It encodes CASSPGTGTGETQYF.